Listed below are T cell receptor beta chains from one sample, sequenced in a study of T cell responses to AZD1222 COVID-19 vaccine. Data came from immunoSEQ multiplex PCR; TCRdb stores just in-frame clones and leaves some out. The table shows about 120,000 clones, with approximately 83% occurring only once. Material: peripheral blood, obtained on day 0 of MenACWY control vaccination. The receptors originated from an adult in good health. The conserved cysteine and the conserved F or W are not part of the CDR3 here.

CDR3aa: ASSLRTGWYYGYT
v_gene: TRBV6-5
j_gene: TRBJ1-2

CDR3aa: ASSLAGGQPQH
v_gene: TRBV7-9
j_gene: TRBJ1-5

CDR3aa: ASSSEQGKQWYEQY
v_gene: TRBV28
j_gene: TRBJ2-7

CDR3aa: ASSRAQGDGGEQF
v_gene: TRBV7-2
j_gene: TRBJ2-1

CDR3aa: ASSPTFEFHQPQH
v_gene: TRBV5-5
j_gene: TRBJ1-5

CDR3aa: ASSPAGTGGDGYT
v_gene: TRBV18
j_gene: TRBJ1-2

CDR3aa: AWRGRGASTGELF
v_gene: TRBV30
j_gene: TRBJ2-2

CDR3aa: ASSLATGGYEQY
v_gene: TRBV7-2
j_gene: TRBJ2-7

CDR3aa: ATSETGVTYEQY
v_gene: TRBV24-1
j_gene: TRBJ2-7

CDR3aa: ASSSKTTGGWYEQY
v_gene: TRBV13
j_gene: TRBJ2-7

CDR3aa: ASRIPGSNYGYT
v_gene: TRBV11-2
j_gene: TRBJ1-2

CDR3aa: ASSVDVQGNQQY
v_gene: TRBV9
j_gene: TRBJ2-7

CDR3aa: ASSISVNTEAF
v_gene: TRBV19
j_gene: TRBJ1-1

CDR3aa: ASRRTATNEKLF
v_gene: TRBV2
j_gene: TRBJ1-4

CDR3aa: ASSSNYRGDTQY
v_gene: TRBV6-2/TRBV6-3
j_gene: TRBJ2-3

CDR3aa: ASRDSDLGIYEQY
v_gene: TRBV5-8
j_gene: TRBJ2-7

CDR3aa: ASSQEGTSGRRGQY
v_gene: TRBV3-1/TRBV3-2
j_gene: TRBJ2-7

CDR3aa: ASSFGDYEQY
v_gene: TRBV3-1/TRBV3-2
j_gene: TRBJ2-7

CDR3aa: ASSQPGQGAFYGYT
v_gene: TRBV4-1
j_gene: TRBJ1-2

CDR3aa: ASSLRGGYGYT
v_gene: TRBV7-3
j_gene: TRBJ1-2

CDR3aa: ASSGQGGTEAF
v_gene: TRBV18
j_gene: TRBJ1-1

CDR3aa: ASSQGQEVNEKLF
v_gene: TRBV4-2
j_gene: TRBJ1-4

CDR3aa: ATSPDRAVTGELF
v_gene: TRBV24-1
j_gene: TRBJ2-2

CDR3aa: ASSTTSGGAVGELF
v_gene: TRBV13
j_gene: TRBJ2-2

CDR3aa: ASSLRGPGYT
v_gene: TRBV12-3/TRBV12-4
j_gene: TRBJ1-2

CDR3aa: ASSQERAYGYT
v_gene: TRBV14
j_gene: TRBJ1-2

CDR3aa: ASSFRGQTNEKLF
v_gene: TRBV5-8
j_gene: TRBJ1-4

CDR3aa: ASTKSVNYGYT
v_gene: TRBV12-3/TRBV12-4
j_gene: TRBJ1-2

CDR3aa: ASSYRQRVSPLH
v_gene: TRBV27
j_gene: TRBJ1-6

CDR3aa: SVARGNYGYT
v_gene: TRBV29-1
j_gene: TRBJ1-2

CDR3aa: ASSFLRDYGYT
v_gene: TRBV28
j_gene: TRBJ1-2

CDR3aa: ASSYGGHGTPQH
v_gene: TRBV5-1
j_gene: TRBJ1-5

CDR3aa: ASSGFREIEQY
v_gene: TRBV5-1
j_gene: TRBJ2-7

CDR3aa: ASSSLQGGPYEQY
v_gene: TRBV7-8
j_gene: TRBJ2-7

CDR3aa: SVVLGEVVNSGKLF
v_gene: TRBV29-1
j_gene: TRBJ1-4

CDR3aa: ASSPGQGSYGYT
v_gene: TRBV28
j_gene: TRBJ1-2

CDR3aa: ASSSWSGVNYGYT
v_gene: TRBV27
j_gene: TRBJ1-2

CDR3aa: ASRPTGGSQPQH
v_gene: TRBV6-5
j_gene: TRBJ1-5

CDR3aa: ASSSPTGTGGLGEKLF
v_gene: TRBV5-6
j_gene: TRBJ1-4

CDR3aa: ASSPGTGGTDTQY
v_gene: TRBV18
j_gene: TRBJ2-3

CDR3aa: ASSIDVTGGYGYT
v_gene: TRBV5-5
j_gene: TRBJ1-2

CDR3aa: ASSQEETNEKLF
v_gene: TRBV4-3
j_gene: TRBJ1-4

CDR3aa: ASSKARTNTGELF
v_gene: TRBV19
j_gene: TRBJ2-2

CDR3aa: ASSAGQGASWNTGELF
v_gene: TRBV7-9
j_gene: TRBJ2-2

CDR3aa: ASSDPGGNTEAF
v_gene: TRBV10-2
j_gene: TRBJ1-1

CDR3aa: ATSDGTGQSF
v_gene: TRBV24-1
j_gene: TRBJ1-1

CDR3aa: ASKEGNQPQH
v_gene: TRBV28
j_gene: TRBJ1-5

CDR3aa: ASSFRLRAESSYEQY
v_gene: TRBV5-5
j_gene: TRBJ2-7

CDR3aa: ASSPLGQEAF
v_gene: TRBV18
j_gene: TRBJ1-1

CDR3aa: ASSQGDMREVGEKLF
v_gene: TRBV4-1
j_gene: TRBJ1-4

CDR3aa: ASSGQVLGEKLF
v_gene: TRBV10-2
j_gene: TRBJ1-4

CDR3aa: ASTSGTSGGAIQF
v_gene: TRBV2
j_gene: TRBJ2-1

CDR3aa: ASSGRPSQNIQY
v_gene: TRBV7-2
j_gene: TRBJ2-4

CDR3aa: ASTTGLISREQY
v_gene: TRBV3-1/TRBV3-2
j_gene: TRBJ2-7

CDR3aa: ASSQGREAGNTIY
v_gene: TRBV3-1/TRBV3-2
j_gene: TRBJ1-3

CDR3aa: ASSYFGQGGYEQY
v_gene: TRBV6-2/TRBV6-3
j_gene: TRBJ2-7

CDR3aa: ASRPGAEYGYT
v_gene: TRBV12-3/TRBV12-4
j_gene: TRBJ1-2